The 32 T cell receptor beta chains below all came from one sample that was sequenced in a study of T cells in Graves' hyperthyroidism and ophthalmopathy. Amplified TCR beta CDR3 regions derived from RNA transcripts. The TCR CDR3 first-round RT-PCR relied on the HTBI primer set. TCRdb reanalysed the multiplex PCR reads using MiXCR and keeps one entry per CDR3 protein. The repertoire holds approximately 600,000 distinct CDR3 sequences, with around 14% as singletons. Input material: blood. Source of these receptors: a woman in her late teens or twenties with Graves' ophthalmopathy.

The chain employs TRBV7-9 and TRBJ2-5; 10 bases match TRBD2. Trimming at V came to 1 base and at J to 7 bases, leaving 6 bases not matched to a gene. Germline V lookup: CDR1 SEHNR, CDR2 FQNEAQ (reference sequence). The CDR3 has 15 amino acids. CDR3 DNA sequence: TGTGCCAGCAGCTTAGTCCTAGCGGGAGAGGGGACCCAGTACTTC. Protein: CASSLVLAGEGTQYF.

This clonotype was observed many times. The chain employs TRBV29-1 and TRBJ1-1; D remains unclear. The V end was cut by 7 bases, the J end by 0 bases, with 12 bases between. Looked up from germline, CDR1 is SQVTM and CDR2 is ANQGSEA. This CDR3 spans 13 amino acids. CDR3 protein: CSGRTFMNTEAFF. Written as DNA, the CDR3 is TGCAGCGGACGGACGTTCATGAACACTGAAGCTTTCTTT.

The rearrangement joins TRBV27 to TRBJ2-7, with TRBD1 identical over 10 bases. This CDR3 is built from 14 residues. From germline, CDR1 is MNHEY and CDR2 SMNVEV (reference sequence). With V trimmed by 7 bases and J by 5 bases, 8 bases remained unmatched. This CDR3 reads CASNHRDRGHEQYF. The CDR3 DNA sequence: TGTGCCAGCAACCACCGGGACAGGGGACACGAGCAGTACTTC.

This clonotype was seen repeatedly, ten times or more. This chain uses TRBV2 with TRBJ2-1, with D possibly called TRBD1 or TRBD2 (5 bases each). This CDR3 comprises 12 residues. Germline CDR1 is SNHLY and CDR2 is FYNNEI. The ends were cut back, 10 bases at V and 4 bases at J, with 11 bases in the middle. CDR3 loop: CANGAPYNEQFF. Written as DNA, the CDR3 is TGTGCCAACGGGGCCCCTTACAATGAGCAGTTCTTC.

This clonotype occurred many times. This sequence joins TRBV28 and TRBJ1-1; 9 bases are shared with TRBD1. Unmatched junction bases numbered 7, after V lost 6 bases and J lost 5 bases. Germline V gene data show CDR1 as MDHEN and CDR2 as SYDVKM. The length of the CDR3 is 14 residues. CDR3 sequence reads: CASSQGQGRTEAFF. For the CDR3, the DNA is TGTGCCAGCAGCCAAGGACAGGGGAGGACTGAAGCTTTCTTT.

The CDR3 is CASSSQGTGQETQYF. Written as DNA, the CDR3 is TGTGCCAGCAGCTCACAGGGGACGGGCCAAGAGACCCAGTACTTC. The chain carries TRBV2 and TRBJ2-5; TRBD1 matches at 7 bases. Germline values: CDR1 SNHLY, CDR2 FYNNEI. This CDR3 spans 15 amino acids. The J segment lost 1 base and the V segment lost 6 bases, leaving 8 bases of the junction unmatched.

This clonotype was picked up many times. V and J are TRBV28 and TRBJ1-5, with 8 positions matching TRBD1. Per germline, CDR1 MDHEN and CDR2 SYDVKM. CDR3 length equals 16 residues. With V trimmed by 0 bases and J by 7 bases, 8 bases remained unmatched. The CDR3 protein is CASSLWTGQGGQPQHF. The DNA for the CDR3 is TGTGCCAGCAGTTTATGGACCGGACAGGGCGGACAGCCCCAGCATTTT. Looking up the rest from reference TRBV28 and TRBJ1-5 gives the full variable domain: DVKVTQSSRYLVKRTGEKVFLECVQDMDHENMFWYRQDPGLGLRLIYFSYDVKMKEKGDIPEGYSVSREKKERFSLILESASTNQTSMYLCASSLWTGQGGQPQHFGDGTRLSIL.

The chain uses TRBV2 and TRBJ1-3; D possibly corresponds to TRBD1 (5 bases). The CDR3 extends over 15 amino acids. Trimming pared 9 bases from V and 2 bases from J, leaving 17 bases between. In germline, CDR1 is SNHLY, CDR2 FYNNEI. CDR3 DNA sequence: TGTGCCAGGGGGAACGGGGCGAACCCTGGAAACACCATATATTTT. Translating gives CARGNGANPGNTIYF.

The chain employs TRBV5-4 and TRBJ1-4, with 10 positions matching TRBD1. V lost 4 bases, J lost 8 bases, and 8 bases stayed unmatched. There are 15 residues in the CDR3. The germline V gene encodes CDR1 SGHNT and CDR2 YYREEE (reference sequence). The CDR3 region has the DNA TGTGCCAGCAGCGATGGACAGGGGGTAGGAGAAAAACTGTTTTTT. Translating gives CASSDGQGVGEKLFF. The whole variable domain, remainder taken from reference TRBV5-4 and TRBJ1-4, is ETGVTQSPTHLIKTRGQQVTLRCSSQSGHNTVSWYQQALGQGPQFIFQYYREEENGRGNFPPRFSGLQFPNYSSELNVNALELDDSALYLCASSDGQGVGEKLFFGSGTQLSVL.

This clonotype was seen only a few times. J is TRBJ1-2 and V is TRBV7-3; 9 bases are shared with TRBD1. This CDR3 contains 14 residues. Germline V lookup: CDR1 SGHTA, CDR2 FQGTGA. The V segment lost 2 bases and the J segment 6 bases; nucleotides outside the gene matches: 4. CDR3 sequence: CASSLDRGFNGYTF. In nucleotides, the CDR3 is TGTGCCAGCAGCTTAGACAGGGGGTTCAATGGCTACACCTTC.

This clonotype was detected many times. The chain carries TRBV12-3 or TRBV12-4 and TRBJ2-1; 8 bases map to TRBD2. After removal of 5 bases from V and 0 bases from J, the junction contained 12 bases not matched to a gene. The CDR3 contains 18 residues. This CDR3 is CASSPGTRVPSSYNEQFF. Written as DNA, the CDR3 is TGTGCCAGCAGTCCCGGGACTAGGGTGCCCAGCTCCTACAATGAGCAGTTCTTC.

This clonotype was recorded many times. This rearrangement joins TRBV7-8 to TRBJ1-2, with D perhaps TRBD1 (5 bases). Germline V gene lookup returns CDR1 SGHVS and CDR2 FQNEAQ. V was cut by 5 bases and J by 7 bases, with 20 bases left in between. This CDR3 has 15 residues. This CDR3 reads CASSPRTGPVGGYTF. The DNA of the CDR3 is TGTGCCAGCAGCCCCCGGACGGGGCCCGTGGGTGGCTACACCTTC. The complete variable domain, with remaining parts taken from reference TRBV7-8 and TRBJ1-2, reads GAGVSQSPRYKVAKRGQDVALRCDPISGHVSLFWYQQALGQGPEFLTYFQNEAQLDKSGLPSDRFFAERPEGSVSTLKIQRTQQEDSAVYLCASSPRTGPVGGYTFGSGTRLTVV.

This clonotype was picked up many times. The chain recombines TRBV7-6 with TRBJ1-1, with 9 nucleotides matching TRBD1. The CDR3 covers 16 residues. The germline V gene encodes CDR1 SGHVS and CDR2 FNYEAQ. Trimming at V came to 1 base and at J to 5 bases, leaving 8 bases not matched to a gene. This CDR3 reads CASSLGDRVVGTEAFF. CDR3 bases: TGTGCCAGCAGCTTAGGGGACAGGGTTGTGGGGACTGAAGCTTTCTTT.

This clonotype was detected many times. This chain joins TRBV12-3 or TRBV12-4 and TRBJ2-5; 10 bases line up with TRBD2. The CDR3 covers 15 residues. J lost 2 bases, V lost 6 bases, and 6 bases had no gene match. The CDR3 protein is CASSQTGLAQETQYF. The CDR3 DNA is TGTGCCAGCAGCCAAACGGGACTAGCGCAAGAGACCCAGTACTTC.

This clonotype was observed many times. The chain has TRBV24-1 and TRBJ2-1; TRBD1 is a possible D gene (6 bases). Germline CDR1 KGHDR, CDR2 SFDVKD. Trimming removed 4 bases from V and 1 base from J, with 10 bases in between. CDR3 length equals 15 residues. The CDR3 DNA is TGTGCCACCAGTGAATACAGGGTATCCTACAATGAGCAGTTCTTC. Translated, it gives CATSEYRVSYNEQFF.

This clonotype occurred many times. The chain couples TRBV2 to TRBJ2-3; TRBD2 matches at 7 bases. The CDR3 is 16 amino acids. J lost 5 bases, V lost 2 bases, and 10 bases had no gene match. Germline CDR1 and CDR2: SNHLY and FYNNEI. CDR3 nucleotides: TGTGCCAGCAGTGAAATGGGGCGGGAGAATTTAGATACGCAGTATTTT. It encodes CASSEMGRENLDTQYF.

Of note for this clonotype: This may be a read error, as it is one base from a much larger clone. This chain uses TRBV29-1 with TRBJ1-5; possibly TRBD1 for D (5 bases). V was clipped by 5 bases and J by 2 bases, with 10 bases between them. The CDR3 has 13 amino acids. Germline assignment: CDR1 SQVTM and CDR2 ANQGSEA. The CDR3 nucleotides read TGCAGCGTTACAGGTTTTGGCAATCAGCCCCAGCATTTT. This gives the protein CSVTGFGNQPQHF.

As for this clonotype: At one of its ends the junction is not consistent with the germline gene, which may arise from a read error. This chain uses TRBV7-7 with TRBJ2-1, with 10 positions matching TRBD2. Germline loops: CDR1 SSHAT, CDR2 FNYEAQ (reference sequence). The CDR3 totals 14 residues. The CDR3 loop reads CASSKASGSHEQFF. CDR3 nucleotides: TGTGCTAGCAGCAAGGCTAGCGGGAGCCATGAGCAGTTCTTC.

This clonotype has a handful of counts. J is TRBJ2-7 and V is TRBV4-1; 12 bases fit TRBD2. V was clipped by 1 base and J by 5 bases; unmatched bases: 9. Per the germline V gene, CDR1 is MGHRA and CDR2 is YSYEKL. This CDR3 region has 17 residues. CDR3 sequence (DNA): TGCGCCAGCAGCCAAGCTAGCGGGAGGGCCGGGGGGAACGAGCAGTACTTC. Translation: CASSQASGRAGGNEQYF.

This clonotype was counted many times. The rearrangement links TRBV20-1 to TRBJ2-1; TRBD1 matches at 7 bases. Germline V gene sequence: CDR1 DFQATT, CDR2 SNEGSKA (reference sequence). The CDR3 covers 16 residues. The junction had 12 bases not matched to a gene; V was cut back by 0 bases and J by 7 bases. CDR3 sequence (DNA): TGCAGTGCTAGAGAGCCCTGGGGACAGCCGGGTAATGAGCAGTTCTTC. This translates into CSAREPWGQPGNEQFF.

This clonotype was detected ten times or more. This chain uses TRBV7-9 with TRBJ1-2; 8 nucleotides line up with TRBD1. The CDR3 has 15 amino acids. Germline-derived CDR1 and CDR2 are SEHNR and FQNEAQ (reference sequence). J was trimmed by 6 bases and V by 1 base; bases with no gene match: 7. DNA for the CDR3: TGTGCCAGCAGCTTAGTTCAGGGGGCGTCGGATGGCTACACCTTC. As protein: CASSLVQGASDGYTF. The whole variable domain, remainder taken from reference TRBV7-9 and TRBJ1-2, is DTGVSQNPRHKITKRGQNVTFRCDPISEHNRLYWYRQTLGQGPEFLTYFQNEAQLEKSRLLSDRFSAERPKGSFSTLEIQRTEQGDSAMYLCASSLVQGASDGYTFGSGTRLTVV.

The table lists this clonotype with many counts. The rearrangement uses TRBV29-1 and TRBJ2-5; D unresolved. Looked up from germline, CDR1 is SQVTM and CDR2 is ANQGSEA. Trimming left V 1 base short and J 1 base short, with 10 bases between. CDR3 size: 14 residues. CDR3 in amino acids: CSVEGLTAQETQYF. The CDR3 coding sequence is TGCAGCGTTGAAGGGTTGACGGCCCAAGAGACCCAGTACTTC.

The table lists this clonotype with many counts. The V and J genes are TRBV3-1 and TRBJ2-1, with D tentatively TRBD2 (5 bases). The V end lost 4 bases, the J end lost 2 bases, and 12 bases lay between the germline ends. From germline, CDR1 is LGHDT and CDR2 YNNKEL (reference sequence). The CDR3 length is 15 residues. The CDR3 coding sequence is TGTGCCAGCAGCCCGGGGAGCGCAACCTACAATGAGCAGTTCTTC. This translates into CASSPGSATYNEQFF.

Many counts were recorded for this clonotype. An end of the junction differs from the germline gene, which may be a read error. The chain has TRBV7-7 and TRBJ2-3; TRBD1 might be the D (6 bases). This CDR3 has 17 residues. Germline V CDR1 and CDR2: SSHAT, FNYEAQ (reference sequence). CDR3 amino acids: CASSPVQGQVSSDTQYF. CDR3 bases: TGTGCTAGCAGCCCTGTACAGGGTCAGGTTTCATCAGATACGCAGTATTTT.

The chain joins TRBV11-3 to TRBJ2-1; maybe TRBD1 (6 bases). The ends were cut back, 11 bases at V and 2 bases at J, with 19 bases in the middle. There are 15 residues in the CDR3. In germline, CDR1 is SGHNT, CDR2 YENEEA. The DNA for the CDR3 is TGTGCCGTCTCCTCCGGGGCAGGGGCCTACAATGAGCAGTTCTTC. Protein product: CAVSSGAGAYNEQFF. Variable domain in full (rest from reference TRBV11-3 and TRBJ2-1): EAGVVQSPRYKIIEKKQPVAFWCNPISGHNTLYWYLQNLGQGPELLIRYENEEAVDDSQLPKDRFSAERLKGVDSTLKIQPAELGDSAVYLCAVSSGAGAYNEQFFGPGTRLTVL.

As for this clonotype: A much larger clone differs from this one at a single base, so this may be a read error. The chain joins TRBV11-3 to TRBJ2-4, with D unresolved. This CDR3 is built from 15 residues. Per germline, CDR1 SGHNT and CDR2 YENEEA. The CDR3: CASSPIRSAKNIRYF. In DNA, the CDR3 is TGTGCCAGCAGTCCGATTAGGTCCGCCAAAAACATTCGGTACTTC. Combining the CDR3 with reference TRBV11-3 and TRBJ2-4 gives the whole variable domain EAGVVQSPRYKIIEKKQPVAFWCNPISGHNTLYWYLQNLGQGPELLIRYENEEAVDDSQLPKDRFSAERLKGVDSTLKIQPAELGDSAVYLCASSPIRSAKNIRYFGAGTRLSVL.

This clonotype occurred many times. The chain has TRBV7-3 and TRBJ1-1; tentatively, D is TRBD1 (6 bases). Per germline, CDR1 SGHTA and CDR2 FQGTGA. The CDR3 spans 16 residues. Between the trimmed V and J ends, which lost 6 bases and 1 base, there was a span of 18 bases. The CDR3 nucleotides read TGTGCCAGCAGTCACTCCCCGACAGGCAAGAACACTGAAGCTTTCTTT. This sequence encodes CASSHSPTGKNTEAFF.

This clonotype was counted ten times or more. V usage is TRBV19 and J usage is TRBJ1-1; D is perhaps TRBD1 (5 bases). The CDR3 covers 15 residues. The germline V and J ends were trimmed by 6 bases and 0 bases, with 14 bases remaining between them. From germline, CDR1 is LNHDA and CDR2 SQIVND (reference sequence). DNA of the CDR3: TGTGCCAGTAGCCCCCATCGGGGGGTGAACACTGAAGCTTTCTTT. The encoded protein is CASSPHRGVNTEAFF.

This clonotype was seen ten or more times. J is TRBJ1-3 and V is TRBV12-3 or TRBV12-4; D not resolved. The CDR3 is 15 residues long. V shed 3 bases and J shed 0 bases, with 9 bases lying between them. In DNA form, the CDR3 reads TGTGCCAGCAGTTTCGGTCAGGTCTCTGGAAACACCATATATTTT. Encoded protein: CASSFGQVSGNTIYF.

This clonotype was seen more than once but under ten times. V is TRBV19 and J is TRBJ1-4; D unclear. The CDR3 consists of 14 residues. In germline, CDR1 is LNHDA, CDR2 SQIVND (reference sequence). Trimming shortened V by 3 bases and J by 4 bases, and 9 bases separated the two germline ends. CDR3 sequence: CASSMGVFNEKLFF. CDR3 coding DNA: TGTGCCAGTAGTATGGGAGTTTTTAATGAAAAACTGTTTTTT.

This sequence joins TRBV6-1 and TRBJ2-7; the D gene is possibly TRBD2 (6 bases). V gave up 7 bases and J gave up 7 bases, with 20 bases separating them. This CDR3 has 14 residues. CDR1 is MNHNS and CDR2 is SASEGT in the germline V gene. The CDR3, as DNA: TGTGCCAGCAAGGGGTCTAGCGCCGGACGTGAGCAGTACTTC. This translates into CASKGSSAGREQYF.

This clonotype was seen a few times. The gene calls are TRBV4-1 and TRBJ2-3; 7 bases line up with TRBD2. The V segment lost 1 base and the J segment 6 bases; nucleotides outside the gene matches: 13. The CDR3 is made up of 17 amino acids. Germline V gene lookup returns CDR1 MGHRA and CDR2 YSYEKL. The CDR3 DNA reads TGCGCCAGCAGCCAAGGAGCAGGGACTACCTCATTTGATACGCAGTATTTT. This codes for CASSQGAGTTSFDTQYF.